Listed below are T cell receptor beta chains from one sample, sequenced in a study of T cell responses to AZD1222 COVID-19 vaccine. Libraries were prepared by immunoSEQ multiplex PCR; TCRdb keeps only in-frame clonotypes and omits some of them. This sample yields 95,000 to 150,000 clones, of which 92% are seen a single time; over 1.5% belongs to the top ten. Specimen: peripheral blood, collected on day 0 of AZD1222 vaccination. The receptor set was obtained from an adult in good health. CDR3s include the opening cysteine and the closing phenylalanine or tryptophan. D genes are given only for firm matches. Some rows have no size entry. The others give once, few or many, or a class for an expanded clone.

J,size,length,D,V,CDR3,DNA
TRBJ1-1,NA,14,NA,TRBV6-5,CASSYSGVNTEAFF,TGTGCCAGCAGTTACTCAGGCGTGAACACTGAAGCTTTCTTT
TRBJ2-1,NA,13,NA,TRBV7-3,CASSRDHYNEQFF,TGTGCCAGCAGCAGGGACCACTACAATGAGCAGTTCTTC
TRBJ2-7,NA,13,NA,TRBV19,CASRDLRSYEQYF,TGTGCCAGTAGGGACTTACGATCCTACGAGCAGTACTTC
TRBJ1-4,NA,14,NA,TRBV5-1,CASRTGPTNEKLFF,TGCGCCAGCAGGACAGGTCCAACTAATGAAAAACTGTTTTTT
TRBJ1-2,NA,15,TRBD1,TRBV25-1,CASSEYGTGGFSYTF,TGTGCCAGCAGTGAATATGGGACAGGGGGCTTCAGCTACACCTTC
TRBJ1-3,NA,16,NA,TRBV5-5,CASSFGSPSSGNTIYF,TGTGCCAGCAGCTTCGGGAGTCCCAGCTCTGGAAACACCATATATTTT
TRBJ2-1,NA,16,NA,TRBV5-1,CASSLEQGPPYNEQFF,TGCGCCAGCAGCTTGGAACAGGGTCCCCCGTACAATGAGCAGTTCTTC
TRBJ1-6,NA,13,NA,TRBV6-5,CAPKRLINSPLHF,TGTGCCCCTAAGAGACTGATAAATTCACCCCTCCACTTT
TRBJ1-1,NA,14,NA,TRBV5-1,CASSPRFPNTEAFF,TGCGCCAGCAGCCCGCGGTTCCCGAACACTGAAGCTTTCTTT
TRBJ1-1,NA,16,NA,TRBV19,CASSGEYRQANTEAFF,TGTGCCAGTAGTGGGGAATACCGACAGGCGAACACTGAAGCTTTCTTT
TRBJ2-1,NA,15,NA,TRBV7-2,CASSPIGGGLSEQFF,TGTGCCAGCAGCCCGATAGGAGGGGGGCTCTCTGAGCAGTTCTTC
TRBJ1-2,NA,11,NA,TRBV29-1,CSVDHNYGYTF,TGCAGTGTGGACCATAACTATGGCTACACCTTC
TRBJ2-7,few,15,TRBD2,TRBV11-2,CASSPPAGVPYEQYF,TGTGCCAGCAGCCCCCCAGCGGGGGTCCCCTACGAGCAGTACTTC
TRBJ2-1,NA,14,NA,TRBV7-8,CASSLEQGLGEQFF,TGTGCCAGCAGCTTAGAACAGGGTTTGGGGGAGCAGTTCTTC
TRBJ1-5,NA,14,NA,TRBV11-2,CASSLDSVNQPQHF,TGTGCCAGCAGCTTAGATTCAGTCAATCAGCCCCAGCATTTT
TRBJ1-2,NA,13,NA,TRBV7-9,CASSLGSDYGYTF,TGTGCCAGCAGCTTAGGGTCTGACTATGGCTACACCTTC
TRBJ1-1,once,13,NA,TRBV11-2,CASSSLSNTEAFF,TGTGCCAGCAGCTCCCTTTCAAACACTGAAGCTTTCTTT
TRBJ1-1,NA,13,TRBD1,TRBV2,CASSTTGDTEAFF,TGTGCCAGCAGTACCACAGGGGACACTGAAGCTTTCTTT
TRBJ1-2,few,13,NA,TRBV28,CASSLQPPLGYTF,TGTGCCAGCAGTTTACAGCCCCCCCTTGGCTACACCTTC
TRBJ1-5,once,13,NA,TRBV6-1,CASSEARVQPQHF,TGTGCCAGCAGTGAAGCTCGGGTTCAGCCCCAGCATTTT
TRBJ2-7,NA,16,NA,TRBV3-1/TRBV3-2,CASSQPPGPLNHEQYF,TGTGCCAGCAGCCAGCCACCGGGACCTCTGAACCACGAGCAGTACTTC
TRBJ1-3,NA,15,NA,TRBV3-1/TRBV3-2,CASSQGGGQGNTIYF,TGTGCCAGCAGCCAAGGGGGGGGGCAAGGAAACACCATATATTTT
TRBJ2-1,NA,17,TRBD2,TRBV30,CAWSAKISGSSYNEQFF,TGTGCCTGGAGTGCCAAAATAAGCGGGAGTTCCTACAATGAGCAGTTCTTC
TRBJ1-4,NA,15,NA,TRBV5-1,CASKSWGATNEKLFF,TGCGCCAGCAAGAGCTGGGGTGCAACTAATGAAAAACTGTTTTTT
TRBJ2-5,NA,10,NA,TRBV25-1,CASSGETQYF,TGTGCCAGCAGTGGGGAGACCCAGTACTTC
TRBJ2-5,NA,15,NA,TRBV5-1,CASSLEGVVFETQYF,TGCGCCAGCAGCTTGGAAGGGGTCGTTTTTGAGACCCAGTACTTC
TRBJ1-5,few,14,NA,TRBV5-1,CASSLGELNQPQHF,TGCGCCAGCAGCTTGGGGGAGTTAAATCAGCCCCAGCATTTT
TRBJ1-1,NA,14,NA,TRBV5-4,CASSSQSGRTEAFF,TGTGCCAGCAGCTCTCAAAGCGGGCGCACTGAAGCTTTCTTT
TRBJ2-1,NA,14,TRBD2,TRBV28,CASTSGRLYNEQFF,TGTGCCAGTACTAGCGGGAGGTTGTACAATGAGCAGTTCTTC
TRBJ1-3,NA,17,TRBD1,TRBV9,CASSPQGQTISGNTIYF,TGTGCCAGCAGCCCCCAGGGACAGACAATCTCTGGAAACACCATATATTTT
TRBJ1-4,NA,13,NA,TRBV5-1,CASSLAGVGKLFF,TGCGCCAGCAGCTTGGCCGGGGTTGGAAAACTGTTTTTT
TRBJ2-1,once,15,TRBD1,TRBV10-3,CAISDGQGAVNEQFF,TGTGCCATCAGTGATGGACAGGGGGCGGTAAATGAGCAGTTCTTC
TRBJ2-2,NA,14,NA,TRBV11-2,CASRFSKNTGELFF,TGTGCCAGCAGGTTTTCGAAGAACACCGGGGAGCTGTTTTTT
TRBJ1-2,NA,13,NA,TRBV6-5,CASSYSTVQGYTF,TGTGCCAGCAGTTACTCAACAGTCCAGGGCTACACCTTC
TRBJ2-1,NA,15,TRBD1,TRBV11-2,CASSLSAGGYNEQFF,TGTGCCAGCAGCTTATCGGCAGGGGGCTACAATGAGCAGTTCTTC
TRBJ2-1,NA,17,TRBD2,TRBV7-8,CASSPRLAGDPYNEQFF,TGTGCCAGCAGCCCCCGACTAGCGGGGGACCCCTACAATGAGCAGTTCTTC
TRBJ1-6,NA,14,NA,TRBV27,CASSLWSLGSPLHF,TGTGCCAGCAGTTTATGGAGTCTCGGGTCACCCCTCCACTTT
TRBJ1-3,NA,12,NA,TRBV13,CASRLSGNTIYF,TGTGCCAGCAGGCTCTCTGGAAACACCATATATTTT
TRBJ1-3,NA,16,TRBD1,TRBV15,CATSRDNRGQLDTIYF,TGTGCCACCAGCAGGGACAACAGGGGGCAGTTAGACACCATATATTTT
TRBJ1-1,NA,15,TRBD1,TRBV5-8,CASSETGTGYTEAFF,TGTGCCAGCAGCGAAACCGGGACAGGGTATACTGAAGCTTTCTTT
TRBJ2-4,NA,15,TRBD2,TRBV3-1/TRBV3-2,CASSPSGGGKNIQYF,TGTGCCAGCAGCCCGAGCGGGGGTGGCAAAAACATTCAGTACTTC